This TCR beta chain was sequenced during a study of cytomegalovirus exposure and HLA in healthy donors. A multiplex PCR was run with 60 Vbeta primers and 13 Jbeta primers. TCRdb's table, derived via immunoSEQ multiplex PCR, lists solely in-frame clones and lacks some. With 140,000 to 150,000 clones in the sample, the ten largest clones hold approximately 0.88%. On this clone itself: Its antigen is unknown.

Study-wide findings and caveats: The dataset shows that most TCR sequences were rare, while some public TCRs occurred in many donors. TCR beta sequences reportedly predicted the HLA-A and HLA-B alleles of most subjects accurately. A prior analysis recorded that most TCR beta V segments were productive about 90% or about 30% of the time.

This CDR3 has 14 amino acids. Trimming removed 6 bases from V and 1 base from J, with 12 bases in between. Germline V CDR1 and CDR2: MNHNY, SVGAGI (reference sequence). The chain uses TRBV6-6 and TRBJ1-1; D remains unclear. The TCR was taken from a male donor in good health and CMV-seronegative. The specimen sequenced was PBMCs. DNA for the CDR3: TGTGCCAGCAGGGGTCTTGGAGGGAACACTGAAGCTTTCTTT. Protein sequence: CASRGLGGNTEAFF.